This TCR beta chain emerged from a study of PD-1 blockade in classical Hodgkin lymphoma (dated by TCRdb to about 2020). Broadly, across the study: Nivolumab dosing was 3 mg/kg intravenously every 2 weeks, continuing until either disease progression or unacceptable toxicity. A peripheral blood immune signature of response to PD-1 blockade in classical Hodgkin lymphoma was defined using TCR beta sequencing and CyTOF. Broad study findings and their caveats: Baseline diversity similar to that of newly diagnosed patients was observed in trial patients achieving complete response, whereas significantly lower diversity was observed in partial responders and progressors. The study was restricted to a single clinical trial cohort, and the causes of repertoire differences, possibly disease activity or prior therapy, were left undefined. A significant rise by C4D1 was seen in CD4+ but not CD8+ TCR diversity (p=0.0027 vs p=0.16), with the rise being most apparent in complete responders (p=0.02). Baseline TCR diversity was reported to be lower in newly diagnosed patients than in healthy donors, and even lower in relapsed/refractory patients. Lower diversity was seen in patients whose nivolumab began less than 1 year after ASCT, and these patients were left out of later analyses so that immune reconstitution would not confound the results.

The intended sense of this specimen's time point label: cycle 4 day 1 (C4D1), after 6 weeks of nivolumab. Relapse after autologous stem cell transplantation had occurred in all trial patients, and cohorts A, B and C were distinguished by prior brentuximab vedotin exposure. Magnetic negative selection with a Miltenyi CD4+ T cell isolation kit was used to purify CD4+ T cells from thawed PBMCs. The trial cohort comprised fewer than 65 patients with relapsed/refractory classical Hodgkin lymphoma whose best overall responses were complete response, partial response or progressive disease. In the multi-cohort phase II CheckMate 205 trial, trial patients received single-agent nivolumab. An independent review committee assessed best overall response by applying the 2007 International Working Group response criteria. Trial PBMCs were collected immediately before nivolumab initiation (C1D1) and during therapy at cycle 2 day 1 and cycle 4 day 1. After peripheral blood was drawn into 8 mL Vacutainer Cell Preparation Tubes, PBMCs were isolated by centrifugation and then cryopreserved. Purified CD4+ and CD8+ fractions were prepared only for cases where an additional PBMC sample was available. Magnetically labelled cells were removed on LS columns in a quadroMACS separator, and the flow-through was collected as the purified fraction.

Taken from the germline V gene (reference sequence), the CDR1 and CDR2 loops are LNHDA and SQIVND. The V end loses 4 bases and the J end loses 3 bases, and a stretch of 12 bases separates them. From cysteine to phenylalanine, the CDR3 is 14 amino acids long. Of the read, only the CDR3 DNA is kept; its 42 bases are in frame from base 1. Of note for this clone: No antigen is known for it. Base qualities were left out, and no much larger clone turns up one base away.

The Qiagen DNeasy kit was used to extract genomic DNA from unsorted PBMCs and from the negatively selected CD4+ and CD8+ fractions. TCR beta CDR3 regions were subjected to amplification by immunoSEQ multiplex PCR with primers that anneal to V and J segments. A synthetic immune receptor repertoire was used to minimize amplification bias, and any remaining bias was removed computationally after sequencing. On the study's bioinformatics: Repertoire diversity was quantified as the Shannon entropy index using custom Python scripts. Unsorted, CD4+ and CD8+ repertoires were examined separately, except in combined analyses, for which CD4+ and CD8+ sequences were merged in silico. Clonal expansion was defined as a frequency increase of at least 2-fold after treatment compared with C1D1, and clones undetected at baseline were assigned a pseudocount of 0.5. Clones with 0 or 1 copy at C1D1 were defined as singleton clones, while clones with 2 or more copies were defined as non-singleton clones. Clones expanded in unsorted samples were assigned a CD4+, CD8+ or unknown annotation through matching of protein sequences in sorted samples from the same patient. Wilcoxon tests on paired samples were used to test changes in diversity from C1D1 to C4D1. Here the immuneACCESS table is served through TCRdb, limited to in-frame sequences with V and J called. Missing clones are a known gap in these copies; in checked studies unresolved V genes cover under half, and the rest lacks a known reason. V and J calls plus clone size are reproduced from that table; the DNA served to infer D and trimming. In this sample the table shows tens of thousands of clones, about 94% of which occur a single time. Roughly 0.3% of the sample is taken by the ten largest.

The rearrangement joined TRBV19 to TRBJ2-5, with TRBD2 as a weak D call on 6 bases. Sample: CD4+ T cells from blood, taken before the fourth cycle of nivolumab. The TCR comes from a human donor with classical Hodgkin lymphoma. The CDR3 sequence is CASSRGEAKETQYF. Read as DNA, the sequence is TGTGCCAGTAGTAGGGGGGAGGCTAAAGAGACCCAGTACTTC.